This T cell receptor beta chain was recovered during a study of blood T cell repertoires in COVID-19. TCRdb's copy holds only in-frame clones and misses some; the assay was immunoSEQ multiplex PCR. The data hold around 280,000 clones, with around 86% observed a single time. V was pared by 5 bases and J by 6 bases, with 16 bases between. Germline CDR1 and CDR2: SGHTA and FQGNSA. This CDR3 has 15 residues. The origin of this receptor is a woman in her 30s who had recovered from COVID-19. The sample was peripheral blood. The rearrangement links TRBV7-2 to TRBJ2-2, with D hard to call. Here the CDR3 reads CASSLVAITSGELFF. DNA of the CDR3: TGTGCCAGCAGCCTCGTAGCCATTACCTCCGGGGAGCTGTTTTTT.